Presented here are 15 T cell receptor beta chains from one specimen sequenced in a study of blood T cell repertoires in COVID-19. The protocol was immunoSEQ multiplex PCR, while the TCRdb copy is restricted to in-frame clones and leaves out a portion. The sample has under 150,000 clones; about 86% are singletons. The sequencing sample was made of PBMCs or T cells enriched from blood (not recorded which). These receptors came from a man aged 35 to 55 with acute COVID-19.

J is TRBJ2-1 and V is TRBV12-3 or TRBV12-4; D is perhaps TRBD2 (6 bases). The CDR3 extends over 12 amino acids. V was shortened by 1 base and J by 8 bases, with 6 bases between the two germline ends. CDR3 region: CASSLGGDEQFF. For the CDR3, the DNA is TGTGCCAGCAGTTTAGGCGGGGATGAGCAGTTCTTC.

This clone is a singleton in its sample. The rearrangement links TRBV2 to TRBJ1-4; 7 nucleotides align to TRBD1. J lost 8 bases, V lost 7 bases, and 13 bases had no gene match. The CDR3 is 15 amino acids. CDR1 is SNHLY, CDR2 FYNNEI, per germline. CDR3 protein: CASKQGVRRGEKLFF. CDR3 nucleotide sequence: TGTGCCAGCAAGCAGGGGGTGCGGCGAGGGGAAAAACTGTTTTTT.

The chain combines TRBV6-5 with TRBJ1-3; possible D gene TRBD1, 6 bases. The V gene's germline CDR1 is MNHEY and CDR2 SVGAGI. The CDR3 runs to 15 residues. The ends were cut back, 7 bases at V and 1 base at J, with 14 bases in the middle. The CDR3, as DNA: TGTGCCAGCACTGGGACACTCCGATCTGGAAACACCATATATTTT. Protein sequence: CASTGTLRSGNTIYF.

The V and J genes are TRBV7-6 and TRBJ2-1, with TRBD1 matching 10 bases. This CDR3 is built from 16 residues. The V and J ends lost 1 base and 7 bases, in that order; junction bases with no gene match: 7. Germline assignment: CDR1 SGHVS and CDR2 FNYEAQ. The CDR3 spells CASSLGLGQGLNEQFF. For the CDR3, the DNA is TGTGCCAGCAGCTTAGGACTGGGACAGGGGCTGAATGAGCAGTTCTTC.

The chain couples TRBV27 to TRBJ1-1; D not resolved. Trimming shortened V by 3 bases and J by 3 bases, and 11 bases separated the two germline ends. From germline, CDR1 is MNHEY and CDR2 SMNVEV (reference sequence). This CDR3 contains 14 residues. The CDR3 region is CASSFWGGHTEAFF. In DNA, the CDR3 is TGTGCCAGCAGTTTCTGGGGAGGGCACACTGAAGCTTTCTTT.

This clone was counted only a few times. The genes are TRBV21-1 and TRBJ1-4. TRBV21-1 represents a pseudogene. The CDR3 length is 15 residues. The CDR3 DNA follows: TGTGCCAGCAGGTGGGACTCACCTGGGAATGAAAAACTGTTTTTT. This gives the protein CASRWDSPGNEKLFF.

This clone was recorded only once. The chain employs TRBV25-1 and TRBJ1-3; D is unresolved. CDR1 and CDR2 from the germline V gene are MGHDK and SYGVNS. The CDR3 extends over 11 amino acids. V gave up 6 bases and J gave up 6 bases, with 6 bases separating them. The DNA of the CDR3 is TGTGCCAGCAGGGAGGTAAACACCATATATTTT. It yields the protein CASREVNTIYF.

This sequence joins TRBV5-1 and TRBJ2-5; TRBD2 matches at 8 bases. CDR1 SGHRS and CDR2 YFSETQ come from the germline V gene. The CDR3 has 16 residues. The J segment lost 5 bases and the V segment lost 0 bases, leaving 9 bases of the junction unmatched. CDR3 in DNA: TGCGCCAGCAGCTTGGGGGGTAGCGGGGCCGAGGAGACCCAGTACTTC. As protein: CASSLGGSGAEETQYF.

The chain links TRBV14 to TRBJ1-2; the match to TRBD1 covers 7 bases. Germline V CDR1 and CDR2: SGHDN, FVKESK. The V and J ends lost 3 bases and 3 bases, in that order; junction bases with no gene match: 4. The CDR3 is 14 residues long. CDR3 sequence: CASSHRQGDYGYTF. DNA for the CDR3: TGTGCCAGCAGCCATCGACAGGGAGACTATGGCTACACCTTC.

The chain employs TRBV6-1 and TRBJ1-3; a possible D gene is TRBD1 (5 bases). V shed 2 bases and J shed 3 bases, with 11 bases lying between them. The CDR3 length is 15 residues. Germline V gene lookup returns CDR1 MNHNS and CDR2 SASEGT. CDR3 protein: CASSELDRSGNTIYF. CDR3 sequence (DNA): TGTGCCAGCAGTGAACTAGACAGAAGTGGAAACACCATATATTTT.

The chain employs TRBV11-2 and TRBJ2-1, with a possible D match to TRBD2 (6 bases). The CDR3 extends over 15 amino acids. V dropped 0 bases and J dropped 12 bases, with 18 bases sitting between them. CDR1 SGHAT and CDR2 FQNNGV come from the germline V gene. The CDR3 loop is CASSLEWGMTSMQFF. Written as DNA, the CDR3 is TGTGCCAGCAGCTTAGAGTGGGGAATGACTAGTATGCAGTTCTTC.

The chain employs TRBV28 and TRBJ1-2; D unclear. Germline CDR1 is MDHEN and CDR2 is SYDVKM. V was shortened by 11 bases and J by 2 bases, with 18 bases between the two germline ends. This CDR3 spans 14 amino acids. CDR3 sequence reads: CAATFPGYNYGYTF. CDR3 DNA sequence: TGTGCCGCGACTTTTCCCGGTTACAACTATGGCTACACCTTC.

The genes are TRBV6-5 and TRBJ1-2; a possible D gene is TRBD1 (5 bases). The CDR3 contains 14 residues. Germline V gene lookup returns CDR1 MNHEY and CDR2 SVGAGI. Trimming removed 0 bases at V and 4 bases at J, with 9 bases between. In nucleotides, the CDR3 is TGTGCCAGCAGTTACTCGGCAGGGCTCTATGGCTACACCTTC. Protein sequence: CASSYSAGLYGYTF.

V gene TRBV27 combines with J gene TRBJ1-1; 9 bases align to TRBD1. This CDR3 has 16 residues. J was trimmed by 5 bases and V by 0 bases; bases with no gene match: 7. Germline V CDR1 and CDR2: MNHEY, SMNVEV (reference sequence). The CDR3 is CASSLSPGTGQTEAFF. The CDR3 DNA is TGTGCCAGCAGTTTATCTCCCGGGACAGGGCAAACTGAAGCTTTCTTT.

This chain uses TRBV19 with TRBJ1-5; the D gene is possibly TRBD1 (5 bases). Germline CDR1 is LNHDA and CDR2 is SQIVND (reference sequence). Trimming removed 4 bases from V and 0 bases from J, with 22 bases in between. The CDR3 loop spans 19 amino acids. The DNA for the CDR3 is TGTGCCAGTAGTACCCCCCTGGGGGGGAATTTTTATAGCAATCAGCCCCAGCATTTT. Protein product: CASSTPLGGNFYSNQPQHF.